Shown below are 4 T cell receptor beta chains from a single sample sequenced in a study of T-cell reconstitution after alpha-beta-depleted transplantation in children. Construction of the TCRbeta library involved unique molecular identifiers. One entry per CDR3 protein results from TCRdb running MiXCR on the PCR reads. The sample has approximately 240,000 distinct CDR3 sequences; roughly 11% are singletons. The sample consisted of PBMCs, taken before TCRalphabeta/CD19-depleted stem cell transplant. These TCRs come from a child in the first two years of life with acute myeloid leukemia, due to receive a stem cell transplant.

This clonotype was recorded many times. This chain uses TRBV5-1 with TRBJ2-3, with D perhaps TRBD2 (6 bases). Trimming shortened V by 5 bases and J by 2 bases, and 18 bases separated the two germline ends. CDR3 size: 16 residues. Per germline, CDR1 SGHRS and CDR2 YFSETQ. The CDR3 nucleotides read TGCGCCAGCAGTCACGGGAATAGCGGAACCACAGATACGCAGTATTTT. Protein product: CASSHGNSGTTDTQYF.

This clonotype was detected many times. The V and J genes are TRBV7-2 and TRBJ2-1; D is unclear. Trimming cost V 5 bases and J 4 bases, with 6 bases left between them. CDR1 and CDR2 from the germline V gene are SGHTA and FQGNSA. This CDR3 has 12 residues. This CDR3 reads CASSHQYNEQFF. The CDR3 coding sequence is TGTGCCAGCAGCCACCAATACAATGAGCAGTTCTTC.

This clonotype has at least ten counts. The chain is built from TRBV25-1 and TRBJ2-1, with 14 bases aligning to TRBD2. V lost 1 base, J lost 4 bases, and 3 bases stayed unmatched. Germline V gene data show CDR1 as MGHDK and CDR2 as SYGVNS. The CDR3 loop spans 17 amino acids. Here the CDR3 reads CASSESGLAGVYNEQFF. In DNA form, the CDR3 reads TGTGCCAGCAGTGAATCGGGACTAGCGGGAGTTTACAATGAGCAGTTCTTC.

This clonotype was found many times. The chain couples TRBV5-1 to TRBJ2-3, with TRBD2 matching 11 bases. Per the germline V gene, CDR1 is SGHRS and CDR2 is YFSETQ. The CDR3 is made up of 15 amino acids. V lost 4 bases and J lost 4; bases outside the gene matches: 5. In DNA form, the CDR3 reads TGCGCCAGCAGCACCACTAGCGGGAGCGCAGATACGCAGTATTTT. It specifies CASSTTSGSADTQYF.